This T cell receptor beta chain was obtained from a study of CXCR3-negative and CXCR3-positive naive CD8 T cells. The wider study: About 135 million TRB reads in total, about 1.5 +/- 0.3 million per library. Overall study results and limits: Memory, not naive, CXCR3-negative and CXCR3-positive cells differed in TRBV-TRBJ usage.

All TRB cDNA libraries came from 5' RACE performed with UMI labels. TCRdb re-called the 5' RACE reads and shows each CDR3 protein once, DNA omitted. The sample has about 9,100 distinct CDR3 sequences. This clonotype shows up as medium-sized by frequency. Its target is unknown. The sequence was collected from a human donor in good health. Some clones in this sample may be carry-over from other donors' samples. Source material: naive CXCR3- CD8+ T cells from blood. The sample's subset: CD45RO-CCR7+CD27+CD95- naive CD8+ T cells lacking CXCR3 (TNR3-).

CDR3 residues: CASSRGSGNTIYF. V gene TRBV6-5 combines with J gene TRBJ1-3. Germline CDR1 MNHEY, CDR2 SVGAGI. The CDR3 length is 13 residues.